This record covers a single T cell receptor (beta chain). Its antigen remains unidentified. Base qualities are not provided; no much larger clone lies one nucleotide away. This specimen belongs to a study of shared clonotypes between healthy human individuals (dated by TCRdb to the early 2020s). About the investigation overall: The cohort included three men and a couple of women between 18 and 49 years of age. For each donor, CD4 naive and CD4 memory were each run on three plates, CD8 naive on two plates, and CD8 memory on one plate. To estimate repertoire size and how much clonotype sharing occurs between individuals, the study deeply sequenced the blood TCR repertoires of about 5 healthy adults. To increase sequencing depth and limit assay-specific biases, TCR repertoire library preparation and sequencing were carried out by different laboratories using diverse techniques. Leukapheresis yielded between about 0.9 and 9 billion PBMCs per donor. What the authors observed across the whole study: When several donors were compared, the shared fraction of clonotypes was roughly 5% for naive CD4, about 4% for naive CD8, roughly 2.3% for memory CD4, and approximately 0.4% for memory CD8. Rarefaction of sorted-subset datasets indicated incomplete sequencing despite the large sequencing depth. The small number of donors limited the genetic and exposure-history diversity represented. Naive subsets generally had larger estimated clonotype richness than memory subsets did. Compared with non-shared clonotypes, clonotypes shared by all four sorted-subset donors had higher generation probabilities. Only blood was sampled, and tissue TCR repertoires likely differ from those in blood. Pairwise subsampling led to the expectation that sequencing depth would affect the degree of clonotype sharing among donors.

Healthy HIV-negative adults with no recently reported acute infections or vaccinations were included as donors. Only Caucasian adults living in Nashville, Tennessee, USA were represented among the donors. CD4+ T cells were enriched by magnetic negative selection, after which naive cells were positively selected on CD45RA and the negative fraction was taken as the memory subset. Blood was obtained by leukapheresis, after which PBMCs were separated by Ficoll-Histopaque density gradient centrifugation and cryopreserved in liquid nitrogen vapor phase. Analytical flow cytometry was used to check the purity and quantity of each magnetically sorted T cell population. Genomic DNA was isolated from every sorted fraction and measured by UV absorbance on a Nanodrop 2000c. Using the deep immunoSEQ assay, multiplex PCR amplified TCR CDR3 regions from genomic DNA. For each cell subset, the extracted genomic DNA was distributed evenly across all wells of several immunoSEQ 96-well plates, and each plate served as one replicate. Each replicate PCR for sorted subsets received around 0.2 ug genomic DNA, equal to tens of thousands of T cell genomes. Purified libraries were measured with a Qubit 3.0 fluorometer, size-checked on a Bioanalyzer 2100, and measured again with the KAPA Library Quantification kit. Every immunoSEQ 96-well plate was sequenced on a separate single-read 150-cycle Illumina NextSeq 550 flow cell. Concerning the study's data processing: Because only junctional sequences without quality scores were contained in the immunoSEQ output, filtering matching that applied to full-length reads could not be performed. To assign V/J genes and CDR3, sequences were annotated against IMGT germline references using PyIR, a Python wrapper for IgBLAST v1.9. Reads with weak V/J assignments (E-value above 1e-6), missing CDR3, stop codons, out-of-frame junctions, or ambiguous translated residues were removed. V3J clonotypes were defined as sequences sharing an identical inferred V gene, J gene, and CDR3 amino acid sequence. Percentage overlap between repertoires was calculated by dividing the number of shared unique clonotypes by the size of the smaller repertoire. RTK rarefaction, the Chao1 estimator, and Recon v2.1 estimates of unobserved clonotypes were used to assess repertoire richness. Generation probabilities were computed with OLGA for all TCRbeta clonotypes obtained by the gDNA method from a few donors. The immuneACCESS repertoire file appears here via TCRdb, limited to in-frame rearrangements. These files lack a portion of the clones; in checked studies, under half of the deficit traces to unresolved V genes, and the cause of the others is not known. V, J and clone size are those of that table, while D and trimming were read from the DNA. The table for this sample lists hundreds of thousands of clones; 55% to 85% of them were counted only once. The ten largest clones take up under 2% of the sample.

The trim is 6 bases for V and 5 bases for J, with a gap of 20 bases between the germline ends. Based on the germline V gene, the CDR1 and CDR2 sequences are MNHNS and SASEGT. Spanning cysteine to phenylalanine, the CDR3 consists of 16 amino acids. Solely the CDR3 DNA is kept, with 48 bases framed from the first base. This chain is built from TRBV6-1 and TRBJ1-5, and the D gene may be TRBD1, 6 bases matching. This sequence was found in a woman in her twenties or thirties in good health. Sequencing was carried out using memory CD4+ T cells sorted from blood. The cell subset or site label on this specimen signifies: CD45RA-negative fraction. The CDR3 corresponds to CASSERAGVSDQPQHF. The DNA is TGTGCCAGCAGCGAACGAGCAGGGGTATCTGATCAGCCCCAGCATTTT.